This entry describes one TCR beta chain. Its target is not known. Per germline, CDR1 KGHSH and CDR2 LQKENI. V was pared by 0 bases and J by 1 base, with 12 bases between. This CDR3 has 16 residues. The table came from immunoSEQ multiplex PCR; TCRdb's copy has only in-frame clones and leaves some out. The sample yields under 20,000 clones, about four fifths seen once. The data originate from a study of CD4+ T cells in melanoma. Regarding the study as a whole: Reportedly, melanoma neoantigen-specific CD4+ T cells showed varied differentiation states. CD8+ T cell, macrophage and B cell function reportedly correlated with neoantigen-specific CD4+ T cells.

The chain links TRBV18 to TRBJ2-5; D remains ambiguous. The TCR comes from a human donor with melanoma. Sequencing used cells from a culture (not recorded whether cultured in vitro). For the CDR3, the DNA is TGTGCCAGCTCACCACCCCTCGGCAGATCCCAAGAGACCCAGTACTTC. It yields the protein CASSPPLGRSQETQYF.